This T cell receptor beta chain was sequenced in a study of metastatic and nonmetastatic thyroid tumors. Across the whole study: Across blood and tumor or nodule tissue, repertoires from malignant and benign thyroid patients were compared with one another.

No treatment of any kind had been given to any patient before thyroid surgery. In the original processing: Building a distant-metastasis classifier for papillary thyroid cancer drew on CDR3 differences across clinicopathological groups. MiXCR reprocessed the PCR reads for TCRdb. The V and J calls and clone size are TCRdb's, not the authors'. The repertoire has roughly 40,000 clones, approximately 17% of them found once; the top ten carry around 15%. The CDR3 contains 14 residues. Germline loops: CDR1 LGHDT, CDR2 YNNKEL (reference sequence). V was clipped by 2 bases and J by 1 base, with 9 bases between them.

The sequence was obtained from a female donor with papillary thyroid cancer or a benign thyroid nodule (not recorded which). Some clones in this sample may be carry-over from other donors' samples. Sequenced sample: tumor tissue. V usage is TRBV3-1 and J usage is TRBJ2-7, with D unclear. The CDR3 loop is CASSQSRVSYEQYF. CDR3 DNA: TGTGCCAGCAGCCAATCTAGGGTTTCCTACGAGCAGTACTTC.